The rows below give T cell receptor beta chains drawn from one sample of a study of cytomegalovirus exposure and HLA in healthy donors. Assay: immunoSEQ multiplex PCR; the TCRdb copy retains only in-frame clones and omits some. The repertoire includes roughly 120,000 clones, 94% of them detected once, and roughly 1.2% sits in the top ten. The sample consisted of PBMCs. The receptors stem from a woman between 18 and 29 years old in good health and CMV-seronegative. Both conserved end residues are part of each CDR3. Each record gives: J gene, V gene, D gene, clone size, CDR3 protein, CDR3 DNA. A D gene is named only where the DNA matches it firmly. Not every row has a clone size; where given, it reads once, few, many or a size class.

TRBJ1-4	TRBV6-5	NA	once	CASRRALATNEKLFF	TGTGCCAGCAGACGCGCATTGGCAACTAATGAAAAACTGTTTTTT
TRBJ1-2	TRBV5-4	NA	NA	CASSFRGADYGYTF	TGTGCCAGCAGCTTCCGGGGGGCTGACTATGGCTACACCTTC
TRBJ1-1	TRBV6-6	NA	NA	CATHQGSTEAFF	TGTGCCACGCATCAGGGGAGCACTGAAGCTTTCTTT
TRBJ1-3	TRBV14	NA	NA	CASSHAGTIYF	TGTGCCAGCAGCCATGCCGGCACCATATATTTT
TRBJ1-2	TRBV18	NA	NA	CASSGAALGYTF	TGTGCCAGCTCAGGGGCTGCCCTTGGCTACACCTTC
TRBJ1-1	TRBV5-1	NA	NA	CASSLNLAGGNTEAFF	TGCGCCAGCAGCTTGAATTTGGCGGGGGGGAACACTGAAGCTTTCTTT
TRBJ2-3	TRBV6-5	TRBD2	NA	CASSYQRDYSDTQYF	TGTGCCAGCAGTTACCAGCGGGACTACTCAGATACGCAGTATTTT
TRBJ1-1	TRBV6-6	NA	NA	CASTLEQGNTEAFF	TGTGCCAGCACACTCGAACAGGGTAACACTGAAGCTTTCTTT
TRBJ1-3	TRBV9	NA	NA	CASSLDTARGNTIYF	TGTGCCAGCAGCCTTGACACGGCCCGCGGAAACACCATATATTTT
TRBJ1-1	TRBV29-1	NA	NA	CSVAMTVNTEAFF	TGCAGCGTTGCTATGACAGTGAACACTGAAGCTTTCTTT
TRBJ2-7	TRBV5-1	TRBD1	NA	CASLGQAAEQYF	TGCGCCAGCTTGGGACAGGCTGCCGAGCAGTACTTC
TRBJ2-1	TRBV7-9	TRBD2	once	CASSSVTSGSFNEQFF	TGTGCCAGCAGCAGCGTGACTAGCGGGAGCTTCAATGAGCAGTTCTTC
TRBJ1-4	TRBV11-2	TRBD1	NA	CASSLDRRQGGEKLFF	TGTGCCAGCAGCTTAGATAGGAGACAGGGGGGTGAAAAACTGTTTTTT
TRBJ2-2	TRBV19	NA	NA	CASSIESGELFF	TGTGCCAGTAGTATAGAATCTGGGGAGCTGTTTTTT
TRBJ1-4	TRBV5-6	NA	NA	CASSMTQPNEKLFF	TGTGCCAGCAGCATGACACAGCCTAATGAAAAACTGTTTTTT
TRBJ1-6	TRBV6-5	TRBD1	once	CASSPTGGGNSPLHF	TGTGCCAGCAGCCCCACAGGGGGAGGAAATTCACCCCTCCACTTT
TRBJ1-1	TRBV18	TRBD1	NA	CASSRDRGPEAFF	TGTGCCAGCTCAAGGGACAGGGGGCCTGAAGCTTTCTTT
TRBJ2-7	TRBV6-5	NA	once	CASSPALGPGEQYF	TGTGCCAGCAGTCCAGCCCTAGGGCCAGGGGAGCAGTACTTC
TRBJ2-7	TRBV11-2	TRBD2	NA	CASSLQRDHYEQYF	TGTGCCAGCAGCTTGCAGCGGGATCACTACGAGCAGTACTTC
TRBJ1-5	TRBV19	TRBD1	NA	CASSSGQADSNQPQHF	TGTGCCAGTAGTAGCGGACAGGCTGATAGCAATCAGCCCCAGCATTTT
TRBJ1-4	TRBV5-1	TRBD1	NA	CASSFTGGLGEKLFF	TGCGCCAGCAGCTTCACAGGGGGCTTAGGGGAAAAACTGTTTTTT
TRBJ1-1	TRBV5-4	NA	NA	CASSEMIGGVTEAFF	TGTGCCAGCAGCGAGATGATTGGGGGCGTCACTGAAGCTTTCTTT
TRBJ2-7	TRBV6-6	TRBD2	NA	CASRGLAGAGYEQYF	TGTGCCAGCAGAGGTCTAGCGGGCGCCGGGTACGAGCAGTACTTC
TRBJ1-5	TRBV6-5	NA	NA	CASSYSTDSNQPQHF	TGTGCCAGCAGTTACTCGACAGATAGCAATCAGCCCCAGCATTTT
TRBJ1-5	TRBV7-9	TRBD1	NA	CASSLGRGPGQPQHF	TGTGCCAGCAGCTTAGGTAGGGGGCCGGGTCAGCCCCAGCATTTT
TRBJ2-1	TRBV7-3	NA	NA	CASSARSRDNEQFF	TGTGCCAGCAGCGCCCGTAGTAGAGACAATGAGCAGTTCTTC
TRBJ1-1	TRBV30	NA	NA	CAWTGGSNTEAFF	TGTGCCTGGACGGGGGGGTCGAACACTGAAGCTTTCTTT
TRBJ1-5	TRBV18	TRBD1	NA	CASSPSGTGEGPQHF	TGTGCCAGCTCACCATCTGGGACAGGGGAAGGGCCCCAGCATTTT
TRBJ1-2	TRBV6-4	NA	NA	CASKGAVDGYTF	TGTGCCAGTAAAGGGGCGGTGGATGGCTACACCTTC
TRBJ2-1	TRBV10-2	TRBD2	NA	CASSDRGRGGLVHHEQFF	TGCGCCAGCAGTGATCGTGGGCGGGGGGGCCTTGTTCATCATGAGCAGTTCTTC
TRBJ1-1	TRBV11-1	NA	NA	CASTLEWASNTEAFF	TGTGCCAGCACCCTTGAATGGGCCTCGAACACTGAAGCTTTCTTT
TRBJ2-6	TRBV18	NA	NA	CASSPNAAGAAGANVLTF	TGTGCCAGCTCACCAAACGCCGCGGGGGCCGCTGGGGCCAACGTCCTGACTTTC
TRBJ2-1	TRBV5-6	TRBD2	NA	CASSLSGTSGFNEQFF	TGTGCCAGCAGCTTGTCGGGGACTAGCGGATTCAATGAGCAGTTCTTC
TRBJ2-6	TRBV9	NA	NA	CASSLTNGANVLTF	TGTGCCAGCAGCTTAACAAATGGGGCCAACGTCCTGACTTTC
TRBJ1-1	TRBV15	NA	NA	CATSRERGLNTEAFF	TGTGCCACCAGCAGAGAAAGGGGCCTAAACACTGAAGCTTTCTTT
TRBJ2-1	TRBV6-5	NA	NA	CASSYLSEQFF	TGTGCCAGCAGTTACCTCAGTGAGCAGTTCTTC
TRBJ2-1	TRBV28	TRBD2	NA	CASRPQLAGGGDEQFF	TGTGCCAGCAGGCCGCAACTAGCGGGAGGAGGCGATGAGCAGTTCTTC
TRBJ1-1	TRBV6-1	NA	NA	CASSDRGMNTEAFF	TGTGCCAGCAGTGATAGGGGCATGAACACTGAAGCTTTCTTT
TRBJ2-6	TRBV4-1	NA	NA	CASSQDRGFSGANVLTF	TGCGCCAGCAGCCAAGATAGGGGGTTCTCTGGGGCCAACGTCCTGACTTTC
TRBJ1-1	TRBV5-1	NA	NA	CASSWGVKGTEAFF	TGCGCCAGCAGCTGGGGGGTTAAGGGCACTGAAGCTTTCTTT
TRBJ1-4	TRBV6-6	TRBD1	once	CASSGGTGNEKLFF	TGTGCCAGCAGTGGCGGGACAGGGAATGAAAAACTGTTTTTT
TRBJ1-6	TRBV6-6	NA	NA	CASSAEAIGSPLHF	TGTGCCAGCAGCGCCGAAGCCATCGGTTCACCCCTCCACTTT